This TCR beta chain was identified during a study of shared clonotypes between healthy human individuals. Measured with immunoSEQ multiplex PCR; TCRdb has only the in-frame clones, and not every one. The sample has approximately 500,000 clones, about 84% seen once. CDR1 is KGHSH and CDR2 is LQKENI in the germline V gene. V gave up 2 bases and J gave up 2 bases, with 21 bases separating them. The CDR3 spans 18 residues. The TCR sequence derives from a woman between 40 and 55 years old in good health. Some clones in this sample may be carry-over from other donors' samples. This sequence joins TRBV18 and TRBJ2-5, with D perhaps matching TRBD2 (6 bases). Input material: PBMCs. For the CDR3, the DNA is TGTGCCAGCTCACCAATGGCGTCTGTTACTAGCAGTCAAGAGACCCAGTACTTC. Translation gives CASSPMASVTSSQETQYF. Full variable domain (remainder filled in from reference TRBV18 and TRBJ2-5): NAGVMQNPRHLVRRRGQEARLRCSPMKGHSHVYWYRQLPEEGLKFMVYLQKENIIDESGMPKERFSAEFPKEGPSILRIQQVVRGDSAAYFCASSPMASVTSSQETQYFGPGTRLLVL.